The clone carrying this T cell receptor beta chain occurred once. Patients in Seattle were enrolled during active infection, then followed longitudinally. This record belongs to a study of blood T cell repertoires in COVID-19. Study information: PBMCs, B-cell-depleted T cells, or T cells were the source of the cDNA or gDNA that made up the material.

Original processing notes: By means of reference gene primer amplification, nucleated cell counts were estimated. Data came from immunoSEQ multiplex PCR; TCRdb stores just in-frame clones and leaves some out. The V and J calls and clone size come from that table; D and trimming were worked out from the DNA. The sample holds 430,000 or so clones, about 87% seen once. The receptor was derived from a man aged 18 to 29 with COVID-19, enrolled during active disease. Sequenced material: peripheral blood.

Here the CDR3 DNA reads TGTGCCAGCAGCTTGTCCGGGAAGGGCAGTCGAAGGAAGTACTTC. It yields the protein CASSLSGKGSRRKYF. The chain carries TRBV7-9 and TRBJ2-5; weak D call: TRBD2 (5 bases). The V gene lost 3 bases and the J gene lost 12 bases, with 23 bases spanning the gap. The germline gives CDR1 SEHNR, CDR2 FQNEAQ (reference sequence). This CDR3 is 15 amino acids long.